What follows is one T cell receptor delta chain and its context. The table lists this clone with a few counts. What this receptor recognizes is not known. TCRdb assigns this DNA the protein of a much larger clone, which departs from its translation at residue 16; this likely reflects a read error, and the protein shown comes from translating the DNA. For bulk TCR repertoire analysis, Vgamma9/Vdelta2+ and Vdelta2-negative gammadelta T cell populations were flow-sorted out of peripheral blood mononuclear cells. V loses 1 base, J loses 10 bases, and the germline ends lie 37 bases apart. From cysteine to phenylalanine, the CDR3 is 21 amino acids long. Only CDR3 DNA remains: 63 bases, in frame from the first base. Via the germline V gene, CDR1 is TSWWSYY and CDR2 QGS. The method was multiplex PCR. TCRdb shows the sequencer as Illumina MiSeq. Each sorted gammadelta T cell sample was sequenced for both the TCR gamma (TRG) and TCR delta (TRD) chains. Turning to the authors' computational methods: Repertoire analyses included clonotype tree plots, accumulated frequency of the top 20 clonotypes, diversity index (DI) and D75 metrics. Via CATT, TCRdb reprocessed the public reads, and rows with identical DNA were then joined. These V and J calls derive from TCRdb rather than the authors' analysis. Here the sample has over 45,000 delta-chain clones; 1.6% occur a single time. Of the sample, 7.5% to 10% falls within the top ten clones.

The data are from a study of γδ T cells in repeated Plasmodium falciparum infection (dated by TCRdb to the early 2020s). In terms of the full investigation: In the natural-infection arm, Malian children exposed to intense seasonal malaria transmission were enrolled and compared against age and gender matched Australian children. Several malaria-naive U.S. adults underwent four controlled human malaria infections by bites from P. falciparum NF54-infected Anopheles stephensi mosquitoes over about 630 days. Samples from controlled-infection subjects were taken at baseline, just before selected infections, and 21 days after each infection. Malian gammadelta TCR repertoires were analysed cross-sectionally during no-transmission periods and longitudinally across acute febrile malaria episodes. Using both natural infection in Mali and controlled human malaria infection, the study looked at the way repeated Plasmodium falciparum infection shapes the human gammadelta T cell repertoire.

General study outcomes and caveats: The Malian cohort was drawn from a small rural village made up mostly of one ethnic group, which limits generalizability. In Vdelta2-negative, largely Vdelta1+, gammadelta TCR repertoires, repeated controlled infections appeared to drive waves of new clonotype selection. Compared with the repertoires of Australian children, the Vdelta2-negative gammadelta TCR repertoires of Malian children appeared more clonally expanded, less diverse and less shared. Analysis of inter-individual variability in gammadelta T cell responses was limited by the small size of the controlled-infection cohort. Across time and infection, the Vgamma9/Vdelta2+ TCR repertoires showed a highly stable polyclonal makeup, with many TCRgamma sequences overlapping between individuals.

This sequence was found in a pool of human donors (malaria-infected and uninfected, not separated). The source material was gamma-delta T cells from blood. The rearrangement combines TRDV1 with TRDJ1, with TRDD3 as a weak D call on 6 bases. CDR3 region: CALGERERLHSNGGKMPGLIF. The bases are TGTGCTCTTGGGGAACGAGAGCGCCTACATTCGAACGGGGGGAAAATGCCCGGACTCATCTTT.